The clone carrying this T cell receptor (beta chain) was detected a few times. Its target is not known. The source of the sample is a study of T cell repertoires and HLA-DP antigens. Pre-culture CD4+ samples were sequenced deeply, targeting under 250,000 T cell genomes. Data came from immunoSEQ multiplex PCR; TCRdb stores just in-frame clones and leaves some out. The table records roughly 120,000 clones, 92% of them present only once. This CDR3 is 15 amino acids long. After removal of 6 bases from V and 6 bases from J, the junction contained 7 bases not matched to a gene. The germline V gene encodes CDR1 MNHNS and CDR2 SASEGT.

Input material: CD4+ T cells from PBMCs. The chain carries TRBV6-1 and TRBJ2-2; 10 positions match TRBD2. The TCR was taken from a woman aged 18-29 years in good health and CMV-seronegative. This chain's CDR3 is CASRVAGGRAGELFF. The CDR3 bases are TGTGCCAGCAGAGTAGCGGGGGGCCGGGCCGGGGAGCTGTTTTTT.